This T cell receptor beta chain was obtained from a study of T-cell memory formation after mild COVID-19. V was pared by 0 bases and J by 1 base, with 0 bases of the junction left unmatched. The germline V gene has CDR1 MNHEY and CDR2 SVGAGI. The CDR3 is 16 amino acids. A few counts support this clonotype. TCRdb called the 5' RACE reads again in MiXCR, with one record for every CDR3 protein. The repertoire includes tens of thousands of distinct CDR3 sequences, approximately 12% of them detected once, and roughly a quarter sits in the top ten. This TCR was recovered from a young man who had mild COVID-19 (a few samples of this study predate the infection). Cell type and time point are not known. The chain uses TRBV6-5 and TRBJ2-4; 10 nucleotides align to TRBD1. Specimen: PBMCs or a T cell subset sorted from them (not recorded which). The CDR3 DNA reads TGTGCCAGCAGTTACTCGGGACAGGGGGCCAAAAACATTCAGTACTTC. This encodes CASSYSGQGAKNIQYF.